This T cell receptor (beta chain) was sequenced for a study of shared clonotypes between healthy human individuals (dated by TCRdb to between 2020 and 2021). Background on the whole study: A couple of women and a few men aged 18 to 49 years were included in the cohort. For each donor, CD4 naive and CD4 memory were each run on three plates, CD8 naive on two plates, and CD8 memory on one plate. The study deeply sequenced blood TCR repertoires of about five healthy adults to estimate repertoire size and the extent of clonotype sharing between individuals. Libraries were prepared and TCR repertoires were sequenced by different laboratories using diverse techniques, in order to increase sequencing depth and limit assay-specific biases. Between about 0.8 and 9 billion PBMCs per donor were obtained by leukapheresis.

Using the deep immunoSEQ assay, TCR CDR3 regions were amplified from genomic DNA by multiplex PCR. Extracted genomic DNA from each cell subset was spread evenly across all wells of several immunoSEQ 96-well plates, with each plate serving as a replicate. For sorted subsets, roughly 200 ng of genomic DNA, equivalent to 25,000 to 35,000 T cell genomes, went into each replicate PCR. Purified libraries were quantified with a Qubit 3.0 fluorometer, sized on a Bioanalyzer 2100, and re-quantified with the KAPA Library Quantification kit. Every immunoSEQ 96-well plate was sequenced on a dedicated single-read 150-cycle Illumina NextSeq 550 flow cell. As for the original processing: Because only junctional sequences without quality scores were contained in the immunoSEQ output, filtering matching that applied to full-length reads could not be performed. Sequences were annotated with PyIR, a Python wrapper for IgBLAST v1.9, using IMGT germline references to assign V/J genes and CDR3. Reads were filtered out if the reads had weak V/J assignments (E-value above 1e-6), no CDR3, stop codons, out-of-frame junctions, or ambiguous translated residues. V3J clonotypes were defined as sequences sharing an identical inferred V gene, J gene, and CDR3 amino acid sequence. Percentage overlap between repertoires was calculated by dividing the number of shared unique clonotypes by the size of the smaller repertoire. Repertoire richness was assessed with RTK rarefaction, the Chao1 estimator, and Recon v2.1 estimates of unobserved clonotypes. OLGA was used to compute generation probabilities for all TCRbeta clonotypes that the gDNA method yielded from several donors. Not all clones reach the TCRdb copy of this immuneACCESS table, which keeps in-frame sequences only. Checked studies attribute under half of the gap to unresolved V genes and leave the rest unexplained. V, J and clone size were drawn from that table, and D and trimming were deduced from the DNA. The sample records hundreds of thousands of clones, about 96% of which are singletons. The ten largest account for about 0.06% of the sample.

For this clone: Its antigen is not yet known. No quality values exist for individual bases; no much larger clone is one base distant.

Inclusive of the bounding cysteine and phenylalanine, the CDR3 is 15 residues long. CDR3 DNA is the only sequence kept; it has 45 bases, read in frame from the first base. Taken from the germline V gene (reference sequence), the CDR1 and CDR2 loops are LNHDA and SQIVND. After removal of 7 bases from V and 5 bases from J, the junction retains 8 bases not matched to a gene. Points the paper makes about the study in general: Based on pairwise subsampling, the degree of clonotype sharing among donors was expected to be affected by sequencing depth. Only blood was sampled, and tissue TCR repertoires likely differ from those in blood. Estimated clonotype richness was generally larger for naive than for memory subsets. Clonotypes shared by all four sorted-subset donors showed higher generation probabilities than non-shared clonotypes. Even with the large sequencing depth, rarefaction of the sorted-subset datasets indicated that sequencing was incomplete. Sharing across a handful of donors was observed for about 5% of naive CD4, less than 4% of naive CD8, around 2.5% of memory CD4, and 0.4% of memory CD8 clonotypes. Because the study included a small number of donors, the genetic and exposure-history diversity represented was limited.

The donors were healthy, HIV-negative adults who had no recently reported acute infections or vaccinations. Every donor was a Caucasian adult living in Nashville, Tennessee, USA. CD4+ T cells were enriched through magnetic negative selection, after which naive cells were positively selected on CD45RA and the remaining negative fraction served as the memory subset. Blood was collected by leukapheresis, and PBMCs were isolated by Ficoll-Histopaque density gradient centrifugation and then cryopreserved in liquid nitrogen vapor phase. Analytical flow cytometry was used to check the purity and quantity of every magnetically sorted T cell population. From each sorted fraction, genomic DNA was isolated and quantified by UV absorbance on a Nanodrop 2000c.

Sequences were obtained from naive CD4+ T cells sorted from blood. Interpreted using the paper, the cell subset or site label stands for: CD45RA+ positively selected. The chain employs TRBV19 and TRBJ2-2, with TRBD2 identical over 9 junction bases. The sequence derives from a woman in her twenties or thirties in good health. Read as DNA, the sequence is TGTGCCAGTACTCCCGGGACTAGCAGAACCGGGGAGCTGTTTTTT. Translated, this is CASTPGTSRTGELFF.